Following are 30 T cell receptor beta chains from one sample sequenced in a study of T cell responses to AZD1222 COVID-19 vaccine. The table came from immunoSEQ multiplex PCR; TCRdb's copy has only in-frame clones and leaves some out. This sample carries roughly 180,000 clones, roughly 94% of them seen once, and the ten largest clones take under 2%. The sample consisted of peripheral blood, taken 28 days after the second AZD1222 dose. The source is an adult who received the AZD1222 COVID-19 vaccine.

CDR3 in amino acids: CASSINLGVGSTEAFF. The CDR3 DNA sequence: TGTGCCAGTAGTATAAACTTGGGGGTCGGGAGCACTGAAGCTTTCTTT. The chain joins TRBV19 to TRBJ1-1; a weak D match, TRBD1 (5 bases). Germline assignment: CDR1 LNHDA and CDR2 SQIVND (reference sequence). The CDR3 runs 16 residues. V was cut by 2 bases and J by 4 bases, with 17 bases left in between.

This clone showed up just once. The chain has TRBV19 and TRBJ1-1; D perhaps matches TRBD1 (5 bases). This CDR3 is 14 amino acids long. V was shortened by 6 bases and J by 4 bases, with 15 bases between the two germline ends. Germline CDR1 reads LNHDA; CDR2 reads SQIVND (reference sequence). The CDR3 DNA reads as TGTGCCAGTAGGATCCCCCCCGGGGGCACTGAAGCTTTCTTT. Residues: CASRIPPGGTEAFF.

This chain uses TRBV6-5 with TRBJ1-1; D is undetermined. From germline, CDR1 is MNHEY and CDR2 SVGAGI. Trimming stripped 5 bases from V and 4 bases from J, with 14 bases between. The CDR3 is 14 amino acids. This CDR3 reads CASSPSGVGTEAFF. The CDR3 DNA follows: TGTGCCAGCAGTCCTTCCGGAGTGGGCACTGAAGCTTTCTTT.

This clone has ten or more counts. The genes are TRBV6-2 or TRBV6-3 and TRBJ1-5; 7 nucleotides match TRBD1. Looked up from germline, CDR1 is MNHEY and CDR2 is SVGEGT. There are 16 residues in the CDR3. The V and J ends lost 0 bases and 8 bases, in that order; junction bases with no gene match: 10. CDR3 bases: TGTGCCAGCAGTTACTCAGCAGGGGGGCCTTTCGAGCCCCAGCATTTT. Residues: CASSYSAGGPFEPQHF.

The chain couples TRBV6-6 to TRBJ2-2; TRBD2 might be the D (5 bases). The CDR3 sequence is 14 residues long. Germline CDR1 MNHNY, CDR2 SVGAGI (reference sequence). Trimming took off 6 bases at V and 0 bases at J, with 8 bases between the two ends. CDR3: CASSPGTNTGELFF. As DNA, the CDR3 is TGTGCCAGCAGCCCCGGGACGAACACCGGGGAGCTGTTTTTT.

Of note for this clone: Distinct nucleotide sequences in the sample also encode this CDR3. The V and J genes are TRBV28 and TRBJ2-7, with no clear D. CDR1 and CDR2 from the germline V gene are MDHEN and SYDVKM. This CDR3 spans 12 amino acids. V was cut by 6 bases and J by 3 bases, with 9 bases left in between. CDR3 in DNA: TGTGCCAGCAGCCTCAGAAGCTACGAGCAGTACTTC. Amino acids: CASSLRSYEQYF. Together with reference TRBV28 and TRBJ2-7, the CDR3 gives the full variable domain: DVKVTQSSRYLVKRTGEKVFLECVQDMDHENMFWYRQDPGLGLRLIYFSYDVKMKEKGDIPEGYSVSREKKERFSLILESASTNQTSMYLCASSLRSYEQYFGPGTRLTVT.

The rearrangement joins TRBV5-6 to TRBJ1-4, with D tentatively TRBD1 (6 bases). CDR1 and CDR2 from the germline V gene are SGHDT and YYEEEE. This CDR3 region has 14 residues. Trimming shortened V by 1 base and J by 3 bases, and 7 bases separated the two germline ends. The CDR3 spells CASSLTGSNEKLFF. CDR3 DNA: TGTGCCAGCAGCTTGACAGGGTCTAATGAAAAACTGTTTTTT.

The chain is built from TRBV19 and TRBJ1-5; D remains unclear. V was trimmed by 3 bases and J by 2 bases, leaving 11 bases between them. Germline V gene sequence: CDR1 LNHDA, CDR2 SQIVND (reference sequence). This CDR3 has 15 residues. The CDR3 nucleotides read TGTGCCAGTAGTATTCAGCAGAGAGGCAATCAGCCCCAGCATTTT. Its translation is CASSIQQRGNQPQHF. Looking up the rest from reference TRBV19 and TRBJ1-5 gives the full variable domain: DGGITQSPKYLFRKEGQNVTLSCEQNLNHDAMYWYRQDPGQGLRLIYYSQIVNDFQKGDIAEGYSVSREKKESFPLTVTSAQKNPTAFYLCASSIQQRGNQPQHFGDGTRLSIL.

This clone was recorded only once. The CDR3 sequence: CASTAREAGAYNEQFF. CDR3 nucleotides: TGTGCCAGCACCGCGCGGGAGGCGGGGGCCTACAATGAGCAGTTCTTC. The rearrangement joins TRBV28 to TRBJ2-1, with 8 bases matching TRBD2. CDR1 and CDR2 (germline): MDHEN, SYDVKM. V trimming: 7 bases; J trimming: 2 bases; junction bases outside the gene matches: 10. The CDR3 totals 16 residues. The full variable domain, rest sourced from reference TRBV28 and TRBJ2-1, is DVKVTQSSRYLVKRTGEKVFLECVQDMDHENMFWYRQDPGLGLRLIYFSYDVKMKEKGDIPEGYSVSREKKERFSLILESASTNQTSMYLCASTAREAGAYNEQFFGPGTRLTVL.

The J gene is TRBJ2-3, the V gene TRBV25-1; 7 bases line up with TRBD1. The length of the CDR3 is 17 residues. The J segment lost 1 base and the V segment lost 1 base, leaving 8 bases of the junction unmatched. CDR1 and CDR2 (germline): MGHDK, SYGVNS. The CDR3 spells CASSELGTGQRTDTQYF. CDR3 nucleotides: TGTGCCAGCAGTGAATTGGGGACGGGACAGCGCACAGATACGCAGTATTTT.

The chain has TRBV6-1 and TRBJ1-6; 7 positions match TRBD1. The CDR3 has 13 residues. Germline values: CDR1 MNHNS, CDR2 SASEGT. V lost 3 bases to trimming and J lost 8 bases; unmatched junction nucleotides: 1. CDR3 residues: CASSDQGDSPLHF. DNA for the CDR3: TGTGCCAGCAGTGATCAGGGGGATTCACCCCTCCACTTT.

This clone appeared once. The rearrangement uses TRBV5-4 and TRBJ1-5; D perhaps matches TRBD1 (6 bases). Per germline, CDR1 SGHNT and CDR2 YYREEE (reference sequence). V was trimmed by 3 bases and J by 9 bases, leaving 10 bases between them. The CDR3 sequence is 12 residues long. CDR3: CASSSEGGPQHF. The CDR3 DNA follows: TGTGCCAGCAGCTCGGAAGGGGGGCCCCAGCATTTT. The complete variable domain, with remaining parts taken from reference TRBV5-4 and TRBJ1-5, reads ETGVTQSPTHLIKTRGQQVTLRCSSQSGHNTVSWYQQALGQGPQFIFQYYREEENGRGNFPPRFSGLQFPNYSSELNVNALELDDSALYLCASSSEGGPQHFGDGTRLSIL.

V usage is TRBV28 and J usage is TRBJ2-5; D not certain. The V end was cut by 4 bases, the J end by 2 bases, with 14 bases between. The germline gives CDR1 MDHEN, CDR2 SYDVKM. This CDR3 comprises 15 residues. CDR3 loop: CASSSISPRQETQYF. The CDR3 DNA follows: TGTGCCAGCAGTTCCATATCCCCCAGACAAGAGACCCAGTACTTC.

The chain links TRBV3-1 (or the pseudogene TRBV3-2) to TRBJ2-7, with 10 bases identical to TRBD2. The CDR3 covers 16 residues. Germline-derived CDR1 and CDR2 are LGHDT and YNNKEL (reference sequence). With 1 base clipped from V and 2 bases from J, the junction kept 5 bases outside the gene matches. The CDR3 coding sequence is TGTGCCAGCAGCCAAGGTAGCGGGAGGACGACCTACGAGCAGTACTTC. Protein: CASSQGSGRTTYEQYF.

The chain has TRBV6-5 and TRBJ2-2; no reliable D call. Germline CDR1 reads MNHEY; CDR2 reads SVGAGI. V was pared by 5 bases and J by 3 bases, with 10 bases between. The CDR3 totals 14 residues. CDR3 sequence (DNA): TGTGCCAGCAGTCTAAATCCGGACACCGGGGAGCTGTTTTTT. This encodes CASSLNPDTGELFF.

The V call is TRBV28, the J call TRBJ2-3, with TRBD2 matching 10 bases. CDR1 MDHEN and CDR2 SYDVKM come from the germline V gene. The CDR3 spans 18 residues. The J segment lost 4 bases and the V segment lost 6 bases, leaving 16 bases of the junction unmatched. DNA of the CDR3: TGTGCCAGCAGCCAGTTGCGGAGACTAGCGGGCTCCCCAGATACGCAGTATTTT. Its translation: CASSQLRRLAGSPDTQYF.

This clone came up once. The rearrangement joins TRBV2 to TRBJ2-1; D gene uncertain. The CDR3 loop spans 17 amino acids. Trimming removed 2 bases at V and 1 base at J, with 15 bases between. The germline V gene encodes CDR1 SNHLY and CDR2 FYNNEI. CDR3 region: CASSETYLGWSYNEQFF. Written as DNA, the CDR3 is TGTGCCAGCAGTGAAACCTATTTGGGTTGGTCCTACAATGAGCAGTTCTTC.

The V gene is TRBV5-1, the J gene TRBJ1-2, with D possibly matching TRBD1 (6 bases). Germline CDR1 reads SGHRS; CDR2 reads YFSETQ. Trimming took 0 bases from V and 0 from J, leaving 21 bases between them. The CDR3 sequence is 19 residues long. The CDR3 is CASSLGVAGQRGANYGYTF. CDR3 in DNA: TGCGCCAGCAGCTTGGGCGTCGCTGGACAGCGAGGAGCTAACTATGGCTACACCTTC.

The J gene is TRBJ1-1, the V gene TRBV5-1; D gene unclear. The CDR3 is made up of 16 amino acids. Deletions cut 3 bases from V and 6 bases from J, with 21 bases between. From germline, CDR1 is SGHRS and CDR2 YFSETQ. The CDR3 DNA is TGCGCCAGCAGCTGGGCAATCGGACGGATAACTGCTGAAGCTTTCTTT. This gives the protein CASSWAIGRITAEAFF.

The genes are TRBV5-1 and TRBJ1-1, with 7 bases that match TRBD1. With 0 bases clipped from V and 5 bases from J, the junction kept 4 bases outside the gene matches. The germline V gene has CDR1 SGHRS and CDR2 YFSETQ. The CDR3 sequence is 14 residues long. The CDR3 spells CASSLEQGRTEAFF. CDR3 coding DNA: TGCGCCAGCAGCTTGGAACAGGGGCGGACTGAAGCTTTCTTT. Together with reference TRBV5-1 and TRBJ1-1, the CDR3 gives the full variable domain: KAGVTQTPRYLIKTRGQQVTLSCSPISGHRSVSWYQQTPGQGLQFLFEYFSETQRNKGNFPGRFSGRQFSNSRSEMNVSTLELGDSALYLCASSLEQGRTEAFFGQGTRLTVV.

The V and J genes are TRBV15 and TRBJ2-5, with D hard to call. In germline, CDR1 is LNHNV, CDR2 YYDKDF (reference sequence). This CDR3 contains 13 residues. Trimming took off 4 bases at V and 4 bases at J, with 10 bases between the two ends. The CDR3 spells CATSITVRETQYF. In nucleotides, the CDR3 is TGTGCCACCAGCATTACAGTAAGAGAGACCCAGTACTTC.

This chain links TRBV7-7 with TRBJ2-2; D may be TRBD1 (6 bases). Germline CDR1 SSHAT, CDR2 FNYEAQ (reference sequence). The V gene lost 5 bases and the J gene lost 8 bases, with 18 bases spanning the gap. The length of the CDR3 is 15 residues. CDR3 in amino acids: CASSSDRLTVGELFF. CDR3 nucleotides: TGTGCCAGCAGCAGCGACAGGTTAACGGTAGGGGAGCTGTTTTTT.

The chain has TRBV28 and TRBJ1-1; TRBD1 matches 8 bases. There are 15 residues in the CDR3. Germline lookup yields CDR1 MDHEN and CDR2 SYDVKM. With V trimmed by 5 bases and J by 0 bases, 5 bases remained unmatched. The CDR3 bases are TGTGCCAGCAGTCGACCAGGGGGCTTGAACACTGAAGCTTTCTTT. It translates to CASSRPGGLNTEAFF.

Turning to this clone: This sample also contains other DNA sequences that code for the same CDR3. This chain links TRBV12-3 or TRBV12-4 with TRBJ1-5; D is unclear. V shed 5 bases and J shed 1 base, with 6 bases lying between them. This CDR3 has 13 amino acids. For the CDR3, the DNA is TGTGCCAGCAGTCTGGCAAGCAATCAGCCCCAGCATTTT. Translation gives CASSLASNQPQHF.

Of note for this clone: The same CDR3 arises from other DNA sequences in this sample as well. The gene calls are TRBV19 and TRBJ1-4; tentative D call: TRBD1 (5 bases). Trimming cost V 1 base and J 9 bases, with 6 bases left between them. This CDR3 is built from 12 residues. Germline V gene sequence: CDR1 LNHDA, CDR2 SQIVND (reference sequence). In DNA form, the CDR3 reads TGTGCCAGTAGTATAGGGGGGAAAAAACTGTTTTTT. As protein: CASSIGGKKLFF.

This clone was observed a few times. V and J are TRBV6-6 and TRBJ1-5; D not certain. V was clipped by 6 bases and J by 2 bases, with 11 bases between them. Germline-derived CDR1 and CDR2 are MNHNY and SVGAGI (reference sequence). This CDR3 is 14 amino acids long. This chain's CDR3 is CASSGQAGNQPQHF. CDR3 DNA sequence: TGTGCCAGCAGCGGGCAGGCGGGCAATCAGCCCCAGCATTTT.

This chain joins TRBV6-2 or TRBV6-3 and TRBJ1-2, with no clear D. The CDR3 extends over 15 amino acids. CDR1 is MNHEY, CDR2 SVGEGT, per germline. Trimming cost V 0 bases and J 0 bases, with 8 bases left between them. DNA of the CDR3: TGTGCCAGCAGTTACTCTTCCGGGACTAACTATGGCTACACCTTC. It yields the protein CASSYSSGTNYGYTF.

The V call is TRBV2, the J call TRBJ2-3, with a possible D match to TRBD2 (6 bases). Germline-derived CDR1 and CDR2 are SNHLY and FYNNEI. This CDR3 is built from 17 residues. Between the trimmed V and J ends, which lost 5 bases and 2 bases, there was a span of 20 bases. The CDR3 DNA follows: TGTGCCAGCAGTCCACATGGCGGGACTTATTCCACAGATACGCAGTATTTT. Amino acids: CASSPHGGTYSTDTQYF.

This clone was seen only once. V gene TRBV9 combines with J gene TRBJ2-3; D call uncertain. Trimming pared 0 bases from V and 2 bases from J, leaving 13 bases between. Per the germline V gene, CDR1 is SGDLS and CDR2 is YYNGEE. This CDR3 is 16 amino acids long. CDR3 bases: TGTGCCAGCAGCGTAGGAGTGAATAGCCACACAGATACGCAGTATTTT. This translates into CASSVGVNSHTDTQYF.

CDR3 DNA: TGTGCCAGTAGTATGTTTAACAATGAGCAGTTCTTC. Translated: CASSMFNNEQFF. V usage is TRBV19 and J usage is TRBJ2-1; D ambiguous. Germline CDR1 and CDR2: LNHDA and SQIVND (reference sequence). The CDR3 totals 12 residues. V was pared by 3 bases and J by 5 bases, with 5 bases between.